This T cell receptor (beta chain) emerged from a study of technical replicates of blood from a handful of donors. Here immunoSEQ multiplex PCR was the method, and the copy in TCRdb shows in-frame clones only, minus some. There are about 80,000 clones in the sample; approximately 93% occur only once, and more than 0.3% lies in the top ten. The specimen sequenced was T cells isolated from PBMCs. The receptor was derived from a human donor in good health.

The CDR3 sequence is CASSLVAGNQPQHF. CDR3 DNA sequence: TGTGCCAGCAGCTTAGTGGCGGGGAATCAGCCCCAGCATTTT. This chain joins TRBV7-6 and TRBJ1-5; D is uncertain. Trimming took off 1 base at V and 4 bases at J, with 8 bases between the two ends. The germline V gene encodes CDR1 SGHVS and CDR2 FNYEAQ. This CDR3 region has 14 residues.